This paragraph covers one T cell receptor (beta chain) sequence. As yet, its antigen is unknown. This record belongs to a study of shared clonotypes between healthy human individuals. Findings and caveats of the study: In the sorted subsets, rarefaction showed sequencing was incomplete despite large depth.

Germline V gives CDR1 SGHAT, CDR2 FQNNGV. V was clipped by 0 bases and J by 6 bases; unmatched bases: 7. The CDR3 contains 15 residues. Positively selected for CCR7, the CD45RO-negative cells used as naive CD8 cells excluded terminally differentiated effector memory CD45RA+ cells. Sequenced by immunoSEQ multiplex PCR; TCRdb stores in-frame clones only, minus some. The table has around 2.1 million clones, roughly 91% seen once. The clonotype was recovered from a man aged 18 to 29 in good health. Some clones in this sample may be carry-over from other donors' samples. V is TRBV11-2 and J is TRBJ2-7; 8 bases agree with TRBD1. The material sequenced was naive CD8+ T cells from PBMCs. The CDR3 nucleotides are TGTGCCAGCAGCTTAGACCGTCAGGGGGCTGGCGAGCAGTACTTC. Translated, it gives CASSLDRQGAGEQYF.